This T cell receptor (beta chain) was captured in a study of control samples from healthy donors and cancer patients. Here immunoSEQ multiplex PCR was the method, and the copy in TCRdb shows in-frame clones only, minus some. The repertoire holds tens of thousands of clones, with 75% to 95% as singletons. Germline assignment: CDR1 SGHTA and CDR2 FQGNSA. Trimming removed 1 base at V and 2 bases at J, with 11 bases between. This CDR3 comprises 15 residues. Only one count was recorded for this clone. Sequenced input: PBMCs. The rearrangement joins TRBV7-2 to TRBJ1-1, with no clear D. The sequence was obtained from a man aged 25-45 years with colorectal cancer. The CDR3 coding sequence is TGTGCCAGCAGCTTAGATGAAATGGTCAACACTGAAGCTTTCTTT. This translates into CASSLDEMVNTEAFF. The variable domain in full, with the rest retrieved from reference TRBV7-2 and TRBJ1-1, is GAGVSQSPSNKVTEKGKDVELRCDPISGHTALYWYRQSLGQGLEFLIYFQGNSAPDKSGLPSDRFSAERTGGSVSTLTIQRTQQEDSAVYLCASSLDEMVNTEAFFGQGTRLTVV.